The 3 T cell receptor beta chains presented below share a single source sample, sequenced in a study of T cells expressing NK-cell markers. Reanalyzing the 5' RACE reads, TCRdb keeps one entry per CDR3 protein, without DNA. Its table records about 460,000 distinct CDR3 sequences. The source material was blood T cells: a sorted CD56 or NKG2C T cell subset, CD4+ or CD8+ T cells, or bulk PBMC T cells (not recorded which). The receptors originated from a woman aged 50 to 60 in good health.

The CDR3 sequence is CSVEKGISSYNEQFF. The chain is built from TRBV29-1 and TRBJ2-1. The CDR3 covers 15 residues. Germline values: CDR1 SQVTM, CDR2 ANQGSEA.

The chain's CDR3 is CASSQRGIYEQFF. The chain employs TRBV4-1 and TRBJ2-1; with no DNA, the TCRdb D assignment of TRBD1 cannot be verified. Germline assignment: CDR1 MGHRA and CDR2 YSYEKL. The CDR3 consists of 13 residues.

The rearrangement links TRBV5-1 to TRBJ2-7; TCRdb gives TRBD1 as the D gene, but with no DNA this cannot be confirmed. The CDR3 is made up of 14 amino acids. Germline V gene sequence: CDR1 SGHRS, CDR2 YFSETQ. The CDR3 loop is CASRRDRPTYEQYF.